Included here is one T cell receptor beta chain sequence, with context. Its antigen is not identified. Per germline, CDR1 LGHNA and CDR2 YNFKEQ. The CDR3 sequence is 17 residues long. V lost 2 bases, J lost 2 bases, and 15 bases lay in between. The second PCR ran roughly 7 to 12 cycles with a sample-barcoded 5' primer and J-beta primers. In TCRdb, the 5' RACE reads were re-called with MiXCR into one record per CDR3 protein. Found here are 850,000 to 1,000,000 distinct CDR3 sequences, around 48% of them singletons; the top ten hold around an eighth. This entry is derived from a study of blood T cells in healthy people across ages. Overall study results and limits: TCR beta diversity per million T cells fell roughly linearly with age. Estimated diversity that came from one million T cells was considered an underestimate.

The authors isolated at least 6.5 million PBMCs per sample. The V call is TRBV4-2, the J call TRBJ1-4, with D maybe TRBD1 (6 bases). The specimen sequenced was blood. The clonotype comes from a man younger than 45 in good health. This chain's CDR3 is CASSQRRDRQTNEKLFF. The CDR3 DNA sequence: TGTGCCAGCAGCCAACGACGCGACAGGCAGACTAATGAAAAACTGTTTTTT.